This T cell receptor (beta chain) comes out of a study of cytomegalovirus exposure and HLA in healthy donors. Per the germline V gene, CDR1 is SGHNT and CDR2 is YYREEE (reference sequence). Trimming cost V 0 bases and J 3 bases; bases outside gene matches: 5. This CDR3 is built from 16 residues. The PCR used 60 Vbeta and 13 Jbeta primers. TCRdb's table, derived via immunoSEQ multiplex PCR, lists solely in-frame clones and lacks some. The sample consists of about 140,000 clones, approximately 71% of them appearing once. This clone was seen a few times. Its antigen is unknown. Study findings and constraints: A few of the chains that were CMV-associated were confirmed in vitro to be specific for CMV antigens. The study listed 164 cytomegalovirus-associated TCR beta chains. TCR beta V- and J-gene trimming, according to a later analysis, was linked to a missense DCLRE1C variant. Rare TCR sequences dominated, though some public TCRs recurred in many donors.

This clonotype was sampled from a man between 18 and 29 years old in good health and CMV-seropositive. V and J are TRBV5-4 and TRBJ2-2; 7 bases line up with TRBD2. Sequenced material: PBMCs. The CDR3 region is CASSLVAGEDTGELFF. The CDR3 bases are TGTGCCAGCAGCTTGGTTGCGGGGGAAGACACCGGGGAGCTGTTTTTT.